This T cell receptor beta chain stems from a study of shared clonotypes between healthy human individuals. Germline CDR1 is MDHEN and CDR2 is SYDVKM. V was clipped by 4 bases and J by 0 bases; unmatched bases: 1. There are 14 residues in the CDR3. CD45RO-negative cells were positively selected for CCR7, leaving out terminally differentiated effector memory CD45RA+ cells. The protocol was immunoSEQ multiplex PCR, while the TCRdb copy is restricted to in-frame clones and leaves out a portion. Here the sample spans approximately 810,000 clones, 80% to 95% being singletons. Sequenced sample: naive CD8+ T cells sorted from blood. The sequence was collected from a man aged 30 to 39 in good health. The chain links TRBV28 to TRBJ2-7, with 9 nucleotides matching TRBD1. CDR3 amino acids: CASSWDRVSYEQYF. The CDR3 DNA sequence: TGTGCCAGCAGTTGGGACAGGGTCTCCTACGAGCAGTACTTC.